This entry is about one T cell receptor beta chain. This record belongs to a study of OX40 agonist ivuxolimab in advanced cancers. After removal of 1 base from V and 10 bases from J, the junction contained 6 bases not matched to a gene. The V gene's germline CDR1 is MDHEN and CDR2 SYDVKM. There are 15 residues in the CDR3. This table comes from immunoSEQ multiplex PCR, and its TCRdb copy is limited to in-frame clones, with some not included. Here the sample spans around 63,000 clones, 85% to 90% being singletons. The source is an adult with an advanced solid tumor such as melanoma, head and neck, liver or kidney cancer. The chain combines TRBV28 with TRBJ1-6, with 8 bases lining up with TRBD1. This material consisted of CD4+ or CD8+ T cells sorted from blood, taken in a trial of the OX40 agonist ivuxolimab. The CDR3 here is CASSLSGQGGSPLHF. DNA of the CDR3: TGTGCCAGCAGTTTATCCGGACAGGGAGGATCACCCCTCCACTTT. Complete variable domain (other parts from reference TRBV28 and TRBJ1-6): DVKVTQSSRYLVKRTGEKVFLECVQDMDHENMFWYRQDPGLGLRLIYFSYDVKMKEKGDIPEGYSVSREKKERFSLILESASTNQTSMYLCASSLSGQGGSPLHFGNGTRLTVT.